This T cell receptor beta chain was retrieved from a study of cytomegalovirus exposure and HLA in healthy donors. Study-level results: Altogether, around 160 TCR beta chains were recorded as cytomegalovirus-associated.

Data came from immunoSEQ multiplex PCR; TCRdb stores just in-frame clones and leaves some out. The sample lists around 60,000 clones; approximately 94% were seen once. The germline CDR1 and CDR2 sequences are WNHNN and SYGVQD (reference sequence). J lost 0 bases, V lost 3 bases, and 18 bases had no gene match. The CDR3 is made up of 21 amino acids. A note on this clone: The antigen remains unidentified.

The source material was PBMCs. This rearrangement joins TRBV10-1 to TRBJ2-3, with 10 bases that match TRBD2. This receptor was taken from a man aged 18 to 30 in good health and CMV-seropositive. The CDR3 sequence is CASSDLPGIAGGDSSTDTQYF. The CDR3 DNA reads TGCGCCAGCAGTGACCTCCCCGGGATAGCGGGAGGCGATTCTAGCACAGATACGCAGTATTTT.